Presented here are 3 T cell receptor beta chains from one specimen sequenced in a study of blood T cell repertoires in COVID-19. Sequenced by immunoSEQ multiplex PCR; TCRdb stores in-frame clones only, minus some. Here the sample spans 200,000 to 250,000 clones, about nine tenths being singletons. Sequencing was carried out using peripheral blood. The receptor set was obtained from a woman in her sixties with acute or convalescent COVID-19.

This sequence joins TRBV9 and TRBJ1-1; perhaps TRBD1 as D (6 bases). The ends were cut back, 1 base at V and 9 bases at J, with 16 bases in the middle. Per the germline V gene, CDR1 is SGDLS and CDR2 is YYNGEE. The CDR3 is 14 residues long. The CDR3 spells CASSVTRGRGKAFF. The CDR3, as DNA: TGTGCCAGCAGCGTAACCAGGGGTAGGGGTAAAGCTTTCTTT.

V gene TRBV6-5 combines with J gene TRBJ1-5; no reliable D call. Looked up from germline, CDR1 is MNHEY and CDR2 is SVGAGI. The CDR3 contains 14 residues. CDR3 amino acids: CASRGTGSNQPQHF. As DNA, the CDR3 is TGTGCTAGCCGAGGCACCGGGAGCAATCAGCCCCAGCATTTT.

The rearrangement links TRBV5-1 to TRBJ1-1, with D perhaps TRBD1 (6 bases). V gave up 0 bases and J gave up 11 bases, with 11 bases separating them. Germline V gene data show CDR1 as SGHRS and CDR2 as YFSETQ. The CDR3 covers 12 residues. CDR3 sequence reads: CASSLGTVGAFF. CDR3 nucleotides: TGCGCCAGCAGCTTGGGGACAGTGGGGGCTTTCTTT.